This TCR beta chain derives from a study of cytomegalovirus exposure and HLA in healthy donors. Regarding the study as a whole: Data from an earlier analysis indicated that most TCR beta V segments were productive either about 90% or about 30% of the time.

This clone was counted only a few times. Its target is not known. 60 Vbeta and 13 Jbeta primers were used in PCR. Repertoires were generated with immunoSEQ multiplex PCR, while TCRdb's copy carries only in-frame clones and drops some. The sample shows tens of thousands of clones, around 67% of them seen only once. Germline V gene data show CDR1 as SGHRS and CDR2 as YFSETQ. This CDR3 comprises 16 residues. Trimming pared 6 bases from V and 3 bases from J, leaving 16 bases between. The chain uses TRBV5-1 and TRBJ2-6, with D perhaps TRBD1 (6 bases). The TCR sequence derives from a woman between 45 and 60 years old in good health and CMV-seropositive. Input material: PBMCs. CDR3 DNA: TGCGCCAGCAATACAGGGACCGGGGATGGGGCCAACGTCCTGACTTTC. Protein sequence: CASNTGTGDGANVLTF.